This T cell receptor beta chain was identified during a study of identical twins. Whole-study findings and limits: Compared with models, monozygotic twins showed more out-of-frame TCR alpha sharing. A cross-sectional statistical analysis, not follow-up of the same donors, supported the conclusions.

The CDR3 extends over 14 amino acids. Germline V lookup: CDR1 DFQATT, CDR2 SNEGSKA (reference sequence). The V segment lost 3 bases and the J segment 6 bases; nucleotides outside the gene matches: 3. This clonotype was seen only a few times. What it recognizes is unknown. TCRdb processed the 5' RACE reads anew with MiXCR; each CDR3 protein has one entry. The table includes 650,000 to 750,000 distinct CDR3 sequences, around 21% detected once. These data were also reused for a study on T cells expressing NK-cell markers. As reported in that work: Underlying the TCR beta repertoires were sorted CD3+CD56+NKG2C+, CD3+CD56+NKG2C- and CD3+CD56-NKG2C+ T cells. Seven of the eight sequenced donors were classified as HCMV-seropositive, and one was classified as seronegative.

The chain uses TRBV20-1 and TRBJ2-2; 11 nucleotides match TRBD1. Material: PBMCs. The receptor's source is a woman under 30 in good health. CDR3 nucleotides: TGCAGTGCTAGCCCGGGACAGGGGGCCGGGGAGCTGTTTTTT. This sequence encodes CSASPGQGAGELFF.